What follows are 7 T cell receptor beta chains derived from one specimen sequenced in a study of Ad26.COV2.S vaccination and SARS-CoV-2 variants. Sequencing used immunoSEQ multiplex PCR; TCRdb keeps in-frame clones, though not all of them. The sample includes about 680,000 clones, roughly 90% of them seen just once. Specified treatment: about 20 received Ad26.COV2.S at low or high dose, single or two shots; about 5 received placebo; per-sample allocation not given. The samples date from day 63 after the first vaccine or placebo injection. Sequenced material: peripheral blood, taken in a trial of Ad26.COV2.S vaccine versus placebo. These receptors all stem from a person between 18 and 65 years old who received the Ad26.COV2.S COVID-19 vaccine or a placebo.

This clone was recorded only once. This chain joins TRBV5-1 and TRBJ2-2, with 9 bases matching TRBD2. Germline V gene lookup returns CDR1 SGHRS and CDR2 YFSETQ. This CDR3 is built from 16 residues. The ends lost 4 bases at V and 5 bases at J; junction bases unmatched: 9. CDR3 amino acids: CASSTSGTSLTGELFF. CDR3 sequence (DNA): TGCGCCAGCAGCACATCCGGGACTAGCCTTACCGGGGAGCTGTTTTTT.

V usage is TRBV30 and J usage is TRBJ1-5; TRBD1 agrees at 7 bases. CDR1 is GTSNPN and CDR2 is SVGIG in the germline V gene (reference sequence). J gave up 7 bases and V 2 bases, and 8 bases lay outside the gene matches. The CDR3 runs to 14 residues. As DNA, the CDR3 is TGTGCCTGGAGTCAAGAGGGGGCAGGGCAGCCCCAGCATTTT. Amino acid sequence: CAWSQEGAGQPQHF. The full variable domain, with the rest looked up from reference TRBV30 and TRBJ1-5, is SQTIHQWPATLVQPVGSPLSLECTVEGTSNPNLYWYRQAAGRGLQLLFYSVGIGQISSEVPQNLSASRPQDRQFILSSKKLLLSDSGFYLCAWSQEGAGQPQHFGDGTRLSIL.

The chain joins TRBV30 to TRBJ2-7, with TRBD2 identical over 8 bases. This CDR3 contains 13 residues. Unmatched junction bases numbered 4, after V lost 2 bases and J lost 4 bases. Germline CDR1 GTSNPN, CDR2 SVGIG (reference sequence). The CDR3 reads CAWSRSGGYEQYF. CDR3 sequence (DNA): TGTGCCTGGAGTCGCAGCGGGGGATACGAGCAGTACTTC.

The sample holds one count of this clone. J is TRBJ2-3 and V is TRBV6-6; 7 bases match TRBD1. The CDR3 sequence is 17 residues long. The germline V gene has CDR1 MNHNY and CDR2 SVGAGI (reference sequence). V lost 5 bases and J lost 0; bases outside the gene matches: 11. The CDR3: CASSRRDRVSSTDTQYF. The CDR3 DNA is TGTGCCAGCAGTCGACGGGACAGAGTTTCTAGCACAGATACGCAGTATTTT.

The rearrangement uses TRBV25-1 and TRBJ2-7; a weak D match, TRBD1 (6 bases). The ends were cut back, 5 bases at V and 3 bases at J, with 23 bases in the middle. Germline V gene sequence: CDR1 MGHDK, CDR2 SYGVNS. The length of the CDR3 is 17 residues. The CDR3 here is CASSPMKLTGTNYEQYF. Here the CDR3 DNA reads TGTGCCAGCAGTCCCATGAAGCTCACAGGGACGAACTACGAGCAGTACTTC.

The chain carries TRBV12-3 or TRBV12-4 and TRBJ1-1; D may be TRBD1 (5 bases). Trimming cost V 5 bases and J 1 base, with 8 bases left between them. This CDR3 contains 13 residues. CDR3 sequence (DNA): TGTGCCAGCAGTATCCAGGGGAACACTGAAGCTTTCTTT. It codes for CASSIQGNTEAFF.

With regard to this clone: Germline is not matched at one junction end, which may reflect a read error. CDR3 DNA sequence: TGTGCCAGCAGTCCTTGGACTAGCTCCCACGAGCAGTACTTC. Translation gives CASSPWTSSHEQYF. The V and J genes are TRBV27 and TRBJ2-7, with TRBD2 matching over 8 bases. In germline, CDR1 is MNHEY, CDR2 SMNVEV (reference sequence). This CDR3 is built from 14 residues.